This paragraph reports one T cell receptor beta chain. Antigen: not known. PCR primers comprised 60 Vbeta and 13 Jbeta primers. The repertoire was sequenced with immunoSEQ multiplex PCR; TCRdb's copy has only in-frame clones and lacks some. The data show about 120,000 clones, with just over 65% seen just once and roughly 1.4% held by the top ten. This entry comes from a study of cytomegalovirus exposure and HLA in healthy donors. Findings of the study overall: The only immune exposure information that was available was CMV serostatus. Follow-up analysis seemed to connect common viral pathogens with several of the most significant clusters identified. When analyzed later, the rates of TCR association showed variation by HLA locus, with DRB1 the most and HLA-C the fewest.

Germline CDR1 and CDR2: SGHKS and YYEKEE (reference sequence). The CDR3 consists of 15 residues. The V gene lost 0 bases and the J gene lost 8 bases, with 17 bases spanning the gap. The clonotype originates from a young man in good health and CMV-seronegative. The material sequenced was PBMCs. The rearrangement uses TRBV5-5 and TRBJ1-2, with TRBD1 as a possible D gene (5 bases). The CDR3 loop reads CASSLAPHRGEGYTF. The CDR3 DNA follows: TGTGCCAGCAGCTTGGCCCCTCACCGGGGGGAGGGCTACACCTTC. The full variable domain, its missing parts supplied by reference TRBV5-5 and TRBJ1-2, is DAGVTQSPTHLIKTRGQQVTLRCSPISGHKSVSWYQQVLGQGPQFIFQYYEKEERGRGNFPDRFSARQFPNYSSELNVNALLLGDSALYLCASSLAPHRGEGYTFGSGTRLTVV.